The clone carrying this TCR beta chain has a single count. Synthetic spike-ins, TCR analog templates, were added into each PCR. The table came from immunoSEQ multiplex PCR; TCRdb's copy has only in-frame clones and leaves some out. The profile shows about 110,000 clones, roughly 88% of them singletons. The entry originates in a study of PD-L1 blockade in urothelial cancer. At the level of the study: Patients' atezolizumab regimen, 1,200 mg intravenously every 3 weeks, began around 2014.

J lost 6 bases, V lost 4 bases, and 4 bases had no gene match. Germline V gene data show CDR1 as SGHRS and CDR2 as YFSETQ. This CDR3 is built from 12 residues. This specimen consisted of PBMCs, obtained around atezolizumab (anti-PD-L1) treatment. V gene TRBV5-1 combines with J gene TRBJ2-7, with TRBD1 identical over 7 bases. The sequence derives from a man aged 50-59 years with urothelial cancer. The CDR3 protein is CASSVAGGEQYF. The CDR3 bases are TGCGCCAGCAGCGTTGCAGGGGGCGAGCAGTACTTC.